The clone carrying this TCR beta chain was seen repeatedly, ten times or more. Its antigen is still unknown. An end of the junction does not agree with germline; a read error may underlie this. According to the study, genomic DNA was the template for TCR beta VDJ and CDR3 profiling. TCRdb reprocessed the reads with MiXCR, giving one entry per CDR3 protein. The profile covers fewer than 250,000 distinct CDR3 sequences, with around 45% appearing a single time and 7% to 10% taken by the ten largest. This sample stems from a study of CD8+CD57+ T cells in acquired aplastic anemia. At the level of the study: Recorded DNA amounts for sorted CD4+ and CD8+ cells had an average of 3.2 ug. Study results and limitations: Statistical testing detected no significant gap in CD8+ Simpson's diversity between patients and controls. It was found that some 30 CD8+ CDR3 sequences were shared between patients and controls.

Selection for sequencing was limited to patients who had shown CD8+CD57+ cell expansion by flow cytometry. CDR3 size: 14 residues. Germline V lookup: CDR1 MGHDK, CDR2 SYGVNS. The chain employs TRBV25-1 and TRBJ2-5; D might be TRBD1 (6 bases). The sample comprised sorted CD4+, CD8+, or CD8+CD57+ T cells (not recorded which) from PBMCs. The clonotype comes from a human donor with aplastic anemia. For the CDR3, the DNA is TGTGCCAGCACGGTTCCAGGGGACCTGGAGACCCAGCACTTC. This gives the protein CASTVPGDLETQHF.